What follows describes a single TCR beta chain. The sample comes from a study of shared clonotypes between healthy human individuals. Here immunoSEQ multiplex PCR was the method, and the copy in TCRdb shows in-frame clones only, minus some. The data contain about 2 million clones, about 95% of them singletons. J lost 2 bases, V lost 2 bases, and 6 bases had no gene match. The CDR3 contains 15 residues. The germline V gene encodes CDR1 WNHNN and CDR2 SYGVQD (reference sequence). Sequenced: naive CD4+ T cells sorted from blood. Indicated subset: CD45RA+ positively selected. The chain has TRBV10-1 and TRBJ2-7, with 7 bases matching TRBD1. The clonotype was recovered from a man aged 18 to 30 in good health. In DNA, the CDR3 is TGCGCCAGCAGTGAGAGTAGGGGGCCCCCCTACGAGCAGTACTTC. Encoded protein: CASSESRGPPYEQYF.